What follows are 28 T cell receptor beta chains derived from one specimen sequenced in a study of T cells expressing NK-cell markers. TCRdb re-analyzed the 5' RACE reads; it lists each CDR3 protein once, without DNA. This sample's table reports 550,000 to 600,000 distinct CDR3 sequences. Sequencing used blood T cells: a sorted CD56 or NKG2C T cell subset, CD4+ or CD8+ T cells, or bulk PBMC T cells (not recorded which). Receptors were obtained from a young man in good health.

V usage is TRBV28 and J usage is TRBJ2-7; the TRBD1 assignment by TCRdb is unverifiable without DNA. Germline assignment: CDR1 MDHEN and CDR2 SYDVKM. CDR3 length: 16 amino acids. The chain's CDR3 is CASSLKTGGVNYEQYF. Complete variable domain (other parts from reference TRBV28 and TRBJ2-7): DVKVTQSSRYLVKRTGEKVFLECVQDMDHENMFWYRQDPGLGLRLIYFSYDVKMKEKGDIPEGYSVSREKKERFSLILESASTNQTSMYLCASSLKTGGVNYEQYFGPGTRLTVT.

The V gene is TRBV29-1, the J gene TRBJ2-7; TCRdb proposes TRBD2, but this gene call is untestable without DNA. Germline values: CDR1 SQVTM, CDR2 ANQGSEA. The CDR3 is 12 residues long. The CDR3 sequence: CSALSPSYEQYF.

CDR3 residues: CASSLEGRLAGADTQYF. The rearrangement links TRBV5-1 to TRBJ2-3; the D call from TCRdb, TRBD2, cannot be confirmed without DNA. The CDR3 length is 17 residues. The germline CDR1 and CDR2 sequences are SGHRS and YFSETQ.

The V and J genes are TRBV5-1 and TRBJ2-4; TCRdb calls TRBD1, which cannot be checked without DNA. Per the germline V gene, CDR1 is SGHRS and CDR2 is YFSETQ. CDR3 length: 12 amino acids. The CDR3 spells CASRPQGGIQYF.

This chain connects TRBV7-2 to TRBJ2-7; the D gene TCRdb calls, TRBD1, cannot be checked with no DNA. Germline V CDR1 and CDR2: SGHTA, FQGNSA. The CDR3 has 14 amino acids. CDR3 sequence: CASSLRAAVNEQYF.

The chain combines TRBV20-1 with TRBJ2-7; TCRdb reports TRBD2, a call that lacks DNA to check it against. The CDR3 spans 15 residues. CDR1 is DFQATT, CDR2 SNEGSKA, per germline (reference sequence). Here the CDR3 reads CSARGGSETSYEQYF.

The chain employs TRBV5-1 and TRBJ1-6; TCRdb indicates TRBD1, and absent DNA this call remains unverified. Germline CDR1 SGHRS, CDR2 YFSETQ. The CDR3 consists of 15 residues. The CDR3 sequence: CASSSSGGKNSPLHF.

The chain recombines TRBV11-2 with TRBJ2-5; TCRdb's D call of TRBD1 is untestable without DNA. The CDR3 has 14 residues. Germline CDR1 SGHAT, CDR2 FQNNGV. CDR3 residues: CASSEPPGTETQYF.

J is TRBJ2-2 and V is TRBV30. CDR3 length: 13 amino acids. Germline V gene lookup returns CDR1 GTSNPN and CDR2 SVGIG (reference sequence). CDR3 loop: CAWDGKNTGELFF.

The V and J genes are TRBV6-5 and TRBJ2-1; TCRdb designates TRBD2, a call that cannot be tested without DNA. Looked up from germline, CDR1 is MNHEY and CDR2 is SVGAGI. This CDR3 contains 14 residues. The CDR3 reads CASSYSIAGNEQFF.

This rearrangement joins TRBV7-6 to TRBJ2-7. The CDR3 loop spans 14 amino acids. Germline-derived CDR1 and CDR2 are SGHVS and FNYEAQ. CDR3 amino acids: CASSLRGGSYEQYF. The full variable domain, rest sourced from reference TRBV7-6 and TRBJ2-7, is GAGVSQSPRYKVTKRGQDVALRCDPISGHVSLYWYRQALGQGPEFLTYFNYEAQQDKSGLPNDRFSAERPEGSISTLTIQRTEQRDSAMYRCASSLRGGSYEQYFGPGTRLTVT.

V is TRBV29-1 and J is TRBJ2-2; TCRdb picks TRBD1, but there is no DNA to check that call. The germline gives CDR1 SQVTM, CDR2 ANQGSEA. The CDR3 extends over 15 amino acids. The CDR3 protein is CSVLSTGGYTGELFF.

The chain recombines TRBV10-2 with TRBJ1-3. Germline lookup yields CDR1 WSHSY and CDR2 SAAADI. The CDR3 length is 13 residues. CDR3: CASSESGGNTIYF.

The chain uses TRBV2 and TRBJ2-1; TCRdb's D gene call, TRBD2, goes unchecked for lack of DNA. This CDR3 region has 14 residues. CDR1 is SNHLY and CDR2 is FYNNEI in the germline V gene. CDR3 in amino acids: CASSAITSGNEQFF.

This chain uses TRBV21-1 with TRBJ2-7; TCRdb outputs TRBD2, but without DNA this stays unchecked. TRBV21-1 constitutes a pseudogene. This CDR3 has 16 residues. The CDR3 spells CASSNPAGPCSYEQYF.

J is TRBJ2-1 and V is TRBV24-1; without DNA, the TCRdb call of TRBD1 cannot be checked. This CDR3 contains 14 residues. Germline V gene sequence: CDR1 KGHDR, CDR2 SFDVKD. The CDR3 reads CATSDSGQYNEQFF.

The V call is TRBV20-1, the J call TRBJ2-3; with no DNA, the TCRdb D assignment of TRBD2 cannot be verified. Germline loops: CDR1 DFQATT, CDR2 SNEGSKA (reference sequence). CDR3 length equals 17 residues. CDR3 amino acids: CSARGLHREGLTDTQYF.

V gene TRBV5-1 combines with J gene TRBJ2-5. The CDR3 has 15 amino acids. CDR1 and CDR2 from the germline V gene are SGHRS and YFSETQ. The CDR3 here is CASSRGFADQETQYF. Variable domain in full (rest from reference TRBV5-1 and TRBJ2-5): KAGVTQTPRYLIKTRGQQVTLSCSPISGHRSVSWYQQTPGQGLQFLFEYFSETQRNKGNFPGRFSGRQFSNSRSEMNVSTLELGDSALYLCASSRGFADQETQYFGPGTRLLVL.

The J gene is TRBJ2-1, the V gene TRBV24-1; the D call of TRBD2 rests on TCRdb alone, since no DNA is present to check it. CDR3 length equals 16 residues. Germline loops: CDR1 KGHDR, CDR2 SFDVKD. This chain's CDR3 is CATSDKLAGAYNEQFF.

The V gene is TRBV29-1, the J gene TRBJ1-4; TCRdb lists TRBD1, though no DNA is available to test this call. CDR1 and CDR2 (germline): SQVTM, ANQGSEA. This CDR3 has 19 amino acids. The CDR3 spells CSVEGQHRDRGLLSEKLFF.

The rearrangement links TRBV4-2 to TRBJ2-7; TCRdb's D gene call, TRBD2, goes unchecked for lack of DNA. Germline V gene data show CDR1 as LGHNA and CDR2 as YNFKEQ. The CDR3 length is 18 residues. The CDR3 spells CASSQDSLASGSPLEQYF.

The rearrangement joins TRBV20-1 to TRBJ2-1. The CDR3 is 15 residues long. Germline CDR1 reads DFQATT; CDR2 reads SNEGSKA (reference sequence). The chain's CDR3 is CSARDLQGSYNEQFF.

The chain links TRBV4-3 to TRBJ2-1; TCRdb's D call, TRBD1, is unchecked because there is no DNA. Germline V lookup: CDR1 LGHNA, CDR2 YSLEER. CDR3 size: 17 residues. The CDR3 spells CASSQDIGGTLYNEQFF.

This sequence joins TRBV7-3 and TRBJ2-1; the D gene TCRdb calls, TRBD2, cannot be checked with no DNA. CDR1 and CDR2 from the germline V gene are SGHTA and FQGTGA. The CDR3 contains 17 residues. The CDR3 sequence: CASSPLTSGRFNNEQFF.

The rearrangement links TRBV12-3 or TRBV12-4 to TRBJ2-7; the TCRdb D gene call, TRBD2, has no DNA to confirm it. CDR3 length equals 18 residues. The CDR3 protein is CASSYGLAGPLGSYEQYF.

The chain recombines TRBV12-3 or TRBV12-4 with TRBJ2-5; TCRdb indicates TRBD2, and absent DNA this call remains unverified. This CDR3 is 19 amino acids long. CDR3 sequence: CASSPSLPLAGRASETQYF.

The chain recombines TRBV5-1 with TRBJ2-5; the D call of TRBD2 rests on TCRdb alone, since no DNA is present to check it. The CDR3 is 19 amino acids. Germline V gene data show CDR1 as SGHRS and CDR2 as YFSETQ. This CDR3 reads CASSLGGLAGRELGETQYF.

CDR3 sequence: CSVRLATYSSYNEQFF. The rearrangement links TRBV29-1 to TRBJ2-1; without DNA, the TCRdb call of TRBD2 cannot be checked. The CDR3 length is 16 residues. CDR1 is SQVTM, CDR2 ANQGSEA, per germline.